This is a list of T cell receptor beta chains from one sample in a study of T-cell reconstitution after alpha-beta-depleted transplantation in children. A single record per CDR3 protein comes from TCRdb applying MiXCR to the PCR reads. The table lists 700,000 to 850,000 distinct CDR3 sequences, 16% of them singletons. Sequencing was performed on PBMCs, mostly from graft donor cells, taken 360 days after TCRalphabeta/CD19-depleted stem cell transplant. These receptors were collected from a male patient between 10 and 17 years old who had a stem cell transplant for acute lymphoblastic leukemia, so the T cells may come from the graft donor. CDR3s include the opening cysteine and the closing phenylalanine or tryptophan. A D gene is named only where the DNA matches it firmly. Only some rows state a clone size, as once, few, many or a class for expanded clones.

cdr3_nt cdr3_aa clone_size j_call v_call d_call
TGCAGCGTACATACCGGGACGACCTACGAGCAGTACTTC CSVHTGTTYEQYF NA TRBJ2-7 TRBV29-1 NA
TGTGCCAGCAGCGTAGATGTGGGTTTTGAGCAGTTCTTC CASSVDVGFEQFF NA TRBJ2-1 TRBV9 NA
TGCAGTGCTAGAGATATCCAGGGGCACCCCTCCTACGAGCAGTACTTC CSARDIQGHPSYEQYF few TRBJ2-7 TRBV20-1 NA
TGTGCCATCAGGCAAGGGGAAAATCAGCCCCAGCATTTT CAIRQGENQPQHF NA TRBJ1-5 TRBV10-3 NA
TGTGCCAGCAGCCAAGGACTGACGTGGAACAATGAGCAGTTCTTC CASSQGLTWNNEQFF NA TRBJ2-1 TRBV14 NA
TGTGCCAGCTCCAAGCCGGGACACTCCTACGAGCAGTACTTC CASSKPGHSYEQYF many TRBJ2-7 TRBV6-5 NA
TGCAGTGCTAGAGTGGACTCCTACAATGAGCAGTTCTTC CSARVDSYNEQFF once TRBJ2-1 TRBV20-1 NA
TGTGCCAGCAGTGTCCAGGGTAGCGGGACTAGGTATGCTGAGCAGTTCTTC CASSVQGSGTRYAEQFF NA TRBJ2-1 TRBV6-4 TRBD2
TGCAGTGCTAGTCGACTAGCCGCCGACCTTCACAATGAGCAGTTCTTC CSASRLAADLHNEQFF many TRBJ2-1 TRBV20-1 TRBD2
TGTGCCAGCAGTTTGGTGTCAGGCGAGCAGTACTTC CASSLVSGEQYF many TRBJ2-7 TRBV27 NA
TGTGCCAGCAGTCCCCCCCACGCCCATAGCAATCAGCCCCAGCATTTT CASSPPHAHSNQPQHF few TRBJ1-5 TRBV12-3/TRBV12-4 NA
TGTGCCAGCAGTGACGGGGGCAGGGGAGGTTGGGGTAGCAATCAGCCCCAGCATTTT CASSDGGRGGWGSNQPQHF NA TRBJ1-5 TRBV2 NA
TGTGCCAGCAGCCCCAGGTGGACTAGCGGGAGGGTTTCCTACGAGCAGTACTTC CASSPRWTSGRVSYEQYF NA TRBJ2-7 TRBV11-1 TRBD2
TGCGCCAGCAGCTGGGGGACTAGCGGGATCCCAGATACGCAGTATTTT CASSWGTSGIPDTQYF NA TRBJ2-3 TRBV5-1 TRBD2
TGTGCCAGCAGCTTAGGTAGAGGACTAGCCTACAATGAGCAGTTCTTC CASSLGRGLAYNEQFF NA TRBJ2-1 TRBV7-9 TRBD2
TGCGCCAGCAGCCAACCGGGCCTTCCCTACGAGCAGTACTTC CASSQPGLPYEQYF NA TRBJ2-7 TRBV4-1 NA
TGTGCCAGCAGCTTAGGGGGACAGGGACACGAGCAGTACTTC CASSLGGQGHEQYF NA TRBJ2-7 TRBV7-9 TRBD1
TGTGCCAGCAGCCAGGAAGTTAGCGTCTACAATGAGCAGTTCTTC CASSQEVSVYNEQFF NA TRBJ2-1 TRBV3-1 NA
TGTGCCAGCAGCTTTAAGGGGGACCGGTCTGGTGAGCAGTTCTTC CASSFKGDRSGEQFF NA TRBJ2-1 TRBV7-3 NA
TGCAGTGCTACGTGGCGCGAGCAGTACTTC CSATWREQYF few TRBJ2-7 TRBV20-1 NA
TGCGCCAGCAGCTTTTATACTAGCGGGAGCTACAATGAGCAGTTCTTC CASSFYTSGSYNEQFF few TRBJ2-1 TRBV5-1 TRBD2
TGCGCCAGCAGAGATACGACAGGGAAGGAGAACTATGGCTACACCTTC CASRDTTGKENYGYTF few TRBJ1-2 TRBV5-1 TRBD1
TGTGCCAGCAGTCTACCCCCGATAGCGGGCCACCAAGAGACCCAGTACTTC CASSLPPIAGHQETQYF few TRBJ2-5 TRBV12-3/TRBV12-4 TRBD2
TGCGCCAGCAGCCAATGGGGTCTAGCCCTAACCTACGAGCAGTACTTC CASSQWGLALTYEQYF few TRBJ2-7 TRBV4-1 NA
TGTGCCACCAGCCTAGGGGGGACAGGGTCTGATTCTAAGACTGGGGCCAACGTCCTGACTTTC CATSLGGTGSDSKTGANVLTF NA TRBJ2-6 TRBV15 TRBD1
TGTGCCAGTAGACCTCCGGGACAGGCAAGGACAGGGGAGCTGTTTTTT CASRPPGQARTGELFF NA TRBJ2-2 TRBV19 TRBD1
TGTGCCAGCAGCGCTAGCGGGACAAGGGTCTACGAGCAGTACTTC CASSASGTRVYEQYF NA TRBJ2-7 TRBV7-9 TRBD2
TGCAGTGCTTCTCGAGGACAGGCAAATAGCAATCAGCCCCAGCATTTT CSASRGQANSNQPQHF few TRBJ1-5 TRBV20-1 TRBD1
TGTGCCAGCAGCCTCAGCCCCCCGGAAAAACTGTTTTTT CASSLSPPEKLFF few TRBJ1-4 TRBV7-2 NA
TGTGCCAGCAGTTACGAACGGGAGACGGCGGATACGCAGTATTTT CASSYERETADTQYF few TRBJ2-3 TRBV6-5 NA
TGCGCCAGCAGCCCCCGCCAATCCACCGGGGAGCTGTTTTTT CASSPRQSTGELFF NA TRBJ2-2 TRBV5-1 NA
TGTGCCATCAGTTCCGGGACTAGCGGGACCTCCTACGAGCAGTACTTC CAISSGTSGTSYEQYF few TRBJ2-7 TRBV10-3 TRBD2